The next 15 T cell receptor beta chains were all read from a single sample in a study of blood T cell repertoires in COVID-19. Only in-frame clones appear in the TCRdb table, and some are missing; sequencing was by immunoSEQ multiplex PCR. The table records tens of thousands of clones, more than 80% of them present only once. The sequencing input was peripheral blood. Source of these receptors: a human donor in a cohort sampled during active COVID-19.

This clone came up once. V usage is TRBV9 and J usage is TRBJ2-1, with 7 bases identical to TRBD2. Trimming cost V 7 bases and J 9 bases; bases outside gene matches: 10. Germline loops: CDR1 SGDLS, CDR2 YYNGEE. The CDR3 is made up of 13 amino acids. In DNA, the CDR3 is TGTGCCAGCGCGTCCCCCGGGAGGAGTGAGCAGTTCTTC. It specifies CASASPGRSEQFF. The variable domain in full, with the rest retrieved from reference TRBV9 and TRBJ2-1, is DSGVTQTPKHLITATGQRVTLRCSPRSGDLSVYWYQQSLDQGLQFLIQYYNGEERAKGNILERFSAQQFPDLHSELNLSSLELGDSALYFCASASPGRSEQFFGPGTRLTVL.

The rearrangement joins TRBV4-3 to TRBJ1-2; 8 positions match TRBD1. V dropped 8 bases and J dropped 2; count of bases not matched to a gene: 4. Looked up from germline, CDR1 is LGHNA and CDR2 is YSLEER. The CDR3 is 13 residues long. The DNA of the CDR3 is TGCGCCAGCCCGGACAGGGTAAACTATGGCTACACCTTC. This gives the protein CASPDRVNYGYTF.

The V gene is TRBV4-1, the J gene TRBJ1-5, with a possible D match to TRBD1 (5 bases). V was cut by 0 bases and J by 4 bases, with 13 bases left in between. Germline CDR1 reads MGHRA; CDR2 reads YSYEKL. The CDR3 runs 16 residues. The CDR3 region is CASSQEPGHYNQPQHF. DNA of the CDR3: TGCGCCAGCAGCCAAGAACCAGGACACTATAATCAGCCCCAGCATTTT.

The chain has TRBV6-2 or TRBV6-3 and TRBJ2-7; no firm D call. This CDR3 contains 12 residues. Germline V gene lookup returns CDR1 MNHEY and CDR2 SVGEGT. V was trimmed by 2 bases and J by 4 bases, leaving 6 bases between them. The CDR3 region has the DNA TGTGCCAGCAGTTACGAGGCATACGAGCAGTACTTC. Protein product: CASSYEAYEQYF.

V usage is TRBV5-1 and J usage is TRBJ2-1, with D unclear. The length of the CDR3 is 12 residues. CDR1 and CDR2 (germline): SGHRS, YFSETQ. V lost 4 bases and J lost 7, with 9 bases in between. This CDR3 is CASSTTGNEQFF. DNA of the CDR3: TGCGCCAGCAGCACGACTGGGAATGAGCAGTTCTTC.

This chain links TRBV7-2 with TRBJ1-4; D is unclear. The ends were cut back, 3 bases at V and 3 bases at J, with 14 bases in the middle. Per germline, CDR1 SGHTA and CDR2 FQGNSA. This CDR3 has 16 residues. The CDR3 sequence is CASSLGIGESNEKLFF. The CDR3 DNA reads TGTGCCAGCAGCTTGGGGATTGGGGAGTCTAATGAAAAACTGTTTTTT.

The chain recombines TRBV3-1 (or the pseudogene TRBV3-2) with TRBJ2-7; maybe TRBD2 (6 bases). V dropped 1 base and J dropped 6 bases, with 16 bases sitting between them. The CDR3 runs to 15 residues. Germline CDR1 is LGHDT and CDR2 is YNNKEL (reference sequence). The CDR3 DNA follows: TGTGCCAGCAGCCAAGTCGTGGGACTGGGGGGCGAGCAGTACTTC. Amino acids: CASSQVVGLGGEQYF.

The gene calls are TRBV11-3 and TRBJ2-7; 12 bases are shared with TRBD1. The CDR3 sequence is 15 residues long. Unmatched junction bases numbered 7, after V lost 5 bases and J lost 5 bases. Germline CDR1 is SGHNT and CDR2 is YENEEA. The CDR3, as DNA: TGTGCCAGCAGCGAGAGAGGGACAGGGGGCAACGAGCAGTACTTC. This codes for CASSERGTGGNEQYF.

This sequence joins TRBV4-1 and TRBJ1-2; weak D call: TRBD1 (5 bases). V was cut by 2 bases and J by 2 bases, with 18 bases left in between. This CDR3 spans 17 amino acids. Looked up from germline, CDR1 is MGHRA and CDR2 is YSYEKL. This CDR3 is CASSQLFGGTKNYGYTF. The CDR3 nucleotides are TGCGCCAGCAGCCAATTATTCGGGGGGACCAAGAACTATGGCTACACCTTC.

The chain recombines TRBV6-5 with TRBJ1-6; 10 nucleotides align to TRBD1. Germline V gene data show CDR1 as MNHEY and CDR2 as SVGAGI. The CDR3 loop spans 16 amino acids. V lost 2 bases, J lost 7 bases, and 5 bases stayed unmatched. CDR3 in DNA: TGTGCCAGCAGTTACATCGCGACAGGGGGCAATTCACCCCTCCACTTT. This encodes CASSYIATGGNSPLHF.

This clone appeared a single time. V and J are TRBV4-3 and TRBJ1-2, with D possibly matching TRBD1 (5 bases). V lost 0 bases and J lost 4, with 12 bases in between. This CDR3 spans 15 amino acids. CDR1 and CDR2 (germline): LGHNA, YSLEER. The CDR3 loop is CASSQEWGSSYGYTF. The CDR3 DNA is TGCGCCAGCAGCCAAGAATGGGGCAGTTCCTATGGCTACACCTTC.

The V and J genes are TRBV28 and TRBJ1-2, with TRBD1 as a possible D gene (5 bases). CDR1 MDHEN and CDR2 SYDVKM come from the germline V gene. The V end was cut by 4 bases, the J end by 12 bases, with 12 bases between. The CDR3 is 11 amino acids. CDR3 region: CASSSREKNTF. The CDR3 DNA is TGTGCCAGCAGTTCCAGGGAAAAGAACACCTTC.

The rearrangement links TRBV19 to TRBJ2-2; no reliable D call. The CDR3 totals 14 residues. Trimming stripped 9 bases from V and 2 bases from J, with 13 bases between. Germline V CDR1 and CDR2: LNHDA, SQIVND (reference sequence). CDR3 nucleotide sequence: TGTGCCAGCAACTATCACACTAACACCGGGGAGCTGTTTTTT. Translation: CASNYHTNTGELFF.

V usage is TRBV21-1 and J usage is TRBJ1-1. TRBV21-1 is assigned pseudogene status. The CDR3 totals 15 residues. CDR3 sequence reads: CASSKKALEYTEAFF. CDR3 DNA sequence: TGTGCCAGCAGCAAAAAGGCGTTGGAGTACACTGAAGCTTTCTTT.

This CDR3 is CAWSVTENQPQHF. As DNA, the CDR3 is TGTGCCTGGAGTGTAACAGAAAATCAGCCCCAGCATTTT. The rearrangement links TRBV30 to TRBJ1-5; no firm D call. From germline, CDR1 is GTSNPN and CDR2 SVGIG (reference sequence). Trimming removed 0 bases at V and 4 bases at J, with 7 bases between. The CDR3 sequence is 13 residues long.